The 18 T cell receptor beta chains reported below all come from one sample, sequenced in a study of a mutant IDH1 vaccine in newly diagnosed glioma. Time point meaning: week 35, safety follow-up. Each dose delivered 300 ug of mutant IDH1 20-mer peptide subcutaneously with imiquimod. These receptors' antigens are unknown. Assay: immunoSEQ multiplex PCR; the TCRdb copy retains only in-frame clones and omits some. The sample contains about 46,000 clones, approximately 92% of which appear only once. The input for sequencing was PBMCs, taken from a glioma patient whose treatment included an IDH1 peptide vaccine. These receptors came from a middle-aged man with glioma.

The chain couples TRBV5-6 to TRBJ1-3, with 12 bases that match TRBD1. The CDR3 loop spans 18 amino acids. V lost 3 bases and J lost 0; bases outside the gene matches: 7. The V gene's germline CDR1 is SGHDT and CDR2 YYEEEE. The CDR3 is CASSSPGQGATSGNTIYF. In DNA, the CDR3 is TGTGCCAGCAGCTCACCGGGACAGGGGGCAACCTCTGGAAACACCATATATTTT.

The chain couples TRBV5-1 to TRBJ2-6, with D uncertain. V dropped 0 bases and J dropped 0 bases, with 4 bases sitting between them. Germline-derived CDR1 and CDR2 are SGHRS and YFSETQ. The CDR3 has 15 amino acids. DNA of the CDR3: TGCGCCAGCAGCTTGGATGTCTCTGGGGCCAACGTCCTGACTTTC. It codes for CASSLDVSGANVLTF.

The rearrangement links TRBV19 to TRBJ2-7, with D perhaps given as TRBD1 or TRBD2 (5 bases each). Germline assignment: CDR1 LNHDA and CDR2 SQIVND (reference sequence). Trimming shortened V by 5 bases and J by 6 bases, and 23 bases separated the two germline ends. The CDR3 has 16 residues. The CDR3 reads CASSVPGTSHGSEQYF. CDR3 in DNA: TGTGCCAGTAGTGTACCTGGGACCTCTCACGGTAGCGAGCAGTACTTC.

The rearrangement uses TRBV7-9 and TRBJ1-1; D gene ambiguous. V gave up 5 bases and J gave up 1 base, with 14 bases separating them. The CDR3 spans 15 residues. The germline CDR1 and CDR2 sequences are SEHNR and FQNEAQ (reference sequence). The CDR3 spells CASSARMRPNTEAFF. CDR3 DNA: TGTGCCAGCAGCGCACGAATGCGACCGAACACTGAAGCTTTCTTT.

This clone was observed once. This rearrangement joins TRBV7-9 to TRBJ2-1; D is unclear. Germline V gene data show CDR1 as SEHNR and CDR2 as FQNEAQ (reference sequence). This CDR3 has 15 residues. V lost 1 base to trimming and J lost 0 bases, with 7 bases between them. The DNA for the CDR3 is TGTGCCAGCAGCTTAGACGGTCTCTCCTACAATGAGCAGTTCTTC. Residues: CASSLDGLSYNEQFF.

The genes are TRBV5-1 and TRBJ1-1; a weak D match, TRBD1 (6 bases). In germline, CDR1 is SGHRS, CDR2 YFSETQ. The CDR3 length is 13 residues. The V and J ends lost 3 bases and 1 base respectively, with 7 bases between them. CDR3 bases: TGCGCCAGCAGCTGGGGACAGAACACTGAAGCTTTCTTT. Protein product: CASSWGQNTEAFF.

The CDR3 spells CASSVASGRARETQYF. CDR3 nucleotide sequence: TGTGCCAGCAGCGTCGCGTCCGGGAGGGCCCGAGAGACCCAGTACTTC. This sequence joins TRBV9 and TRBJ2-5; 8 nucleotides align to TRBD2. The CDR3 spans 16 residues. Germline V gene data show CDR1 as SGDLS and CDR2 as YYNGEE. V gave up 2 bases and J gave up 4 bases; unmatched junction bases: 10.

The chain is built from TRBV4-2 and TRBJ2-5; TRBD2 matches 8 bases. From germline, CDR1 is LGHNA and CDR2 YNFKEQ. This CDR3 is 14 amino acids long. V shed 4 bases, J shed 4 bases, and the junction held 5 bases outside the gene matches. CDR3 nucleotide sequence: TGTGCCAGCAGCCCAGTAGCGGGGAGAGAGACCCAGTACTTC. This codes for CASSPVAGRETQYF.

The CDR3 region has the DNA TGTGCCAGCAGCGTAGCCCCGTTGAGAGAGACCCAGTACTTC. This sequence encodes CASSVAPLRETQYF. V and J are TRBV9 and TRBJ2-5; D not resolved. Germline V gives CDR1 SGDLS, CDR2 YYNGEE. The CDR3 extends over 14 amino acids. Deletions cut 0 bases from V and 4 bases from J, with 10 bases between.

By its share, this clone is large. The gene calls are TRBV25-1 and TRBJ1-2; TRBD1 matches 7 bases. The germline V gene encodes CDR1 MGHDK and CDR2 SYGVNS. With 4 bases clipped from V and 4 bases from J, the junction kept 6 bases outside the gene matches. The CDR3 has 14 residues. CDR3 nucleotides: TGTGCCAGCAGTGGCCCGGGACAGCCCTATGGCTACACCTTC. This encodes CASSGPGQPYGYTF.

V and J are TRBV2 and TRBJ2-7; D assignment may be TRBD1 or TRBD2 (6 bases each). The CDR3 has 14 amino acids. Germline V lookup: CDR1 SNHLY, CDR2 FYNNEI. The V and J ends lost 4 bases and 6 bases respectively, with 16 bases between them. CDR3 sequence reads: CASSGTFGGREQYF. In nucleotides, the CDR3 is TGTGCCAGCAGTGGAACTTTCGGGGGCCGCGAGCAGTACTTC.

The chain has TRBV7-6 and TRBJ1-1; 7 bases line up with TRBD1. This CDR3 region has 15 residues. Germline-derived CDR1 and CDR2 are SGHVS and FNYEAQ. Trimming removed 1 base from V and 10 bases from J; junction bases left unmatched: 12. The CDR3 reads CASSLDRGGLRGAFF. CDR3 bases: TGTGCCAGCAGCTTAGACCGAGGGGGCCTACGCGGAGCTTTCTTT.

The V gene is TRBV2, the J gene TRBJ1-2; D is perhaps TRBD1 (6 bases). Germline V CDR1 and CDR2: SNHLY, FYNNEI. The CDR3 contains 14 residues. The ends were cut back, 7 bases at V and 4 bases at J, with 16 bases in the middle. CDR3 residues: CASKRGGSSYGYTF. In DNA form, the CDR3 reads TGTGCCAGCAAAAGGGGGGGCTCTTCCTATGGCTACACCTTC.

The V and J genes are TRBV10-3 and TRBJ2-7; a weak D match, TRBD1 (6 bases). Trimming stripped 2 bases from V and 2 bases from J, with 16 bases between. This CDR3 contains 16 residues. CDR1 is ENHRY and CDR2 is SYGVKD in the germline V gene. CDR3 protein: CAISEPSGAGAYEQYF. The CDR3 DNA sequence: TGTGCCATCAGTGAGCCATCCGGGGCAGGGGCCTACGAGCAGTACTTC.

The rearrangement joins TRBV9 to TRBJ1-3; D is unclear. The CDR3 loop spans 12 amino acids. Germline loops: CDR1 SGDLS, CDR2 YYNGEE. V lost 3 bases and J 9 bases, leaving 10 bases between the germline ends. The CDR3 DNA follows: TGTGCCAGCAGCGCCTCAGCTCCCACCATATATTTT. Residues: CASSASAPTIYF.

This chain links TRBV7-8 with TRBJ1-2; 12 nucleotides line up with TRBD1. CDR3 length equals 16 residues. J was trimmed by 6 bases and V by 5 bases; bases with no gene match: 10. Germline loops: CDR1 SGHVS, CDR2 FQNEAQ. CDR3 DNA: TGTGCCAGCAGCACCGGGGGGGGACAGGGGGCTCATGGCTACACCTTC. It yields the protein CASSTGGGQGAHGYTF.

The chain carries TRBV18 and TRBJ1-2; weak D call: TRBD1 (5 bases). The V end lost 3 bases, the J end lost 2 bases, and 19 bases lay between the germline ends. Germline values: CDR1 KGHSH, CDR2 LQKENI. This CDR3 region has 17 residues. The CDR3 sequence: CASSPVQNGALNYGYTF. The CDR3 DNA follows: TGTGCCAGCTCACCCGTACAAAACGGGGCCTTGAACTATGGCTACACCTTC.

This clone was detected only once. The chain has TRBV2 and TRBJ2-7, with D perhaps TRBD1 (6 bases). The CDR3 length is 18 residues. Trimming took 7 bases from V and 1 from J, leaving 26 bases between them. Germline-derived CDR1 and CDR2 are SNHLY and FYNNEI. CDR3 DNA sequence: TGTGCCAGCAAGGATTTAGGGCTCAGGGGCAGAGTATCCTACGAGCAGTACTTC. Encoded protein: CASKDLGLRGRVSYEQYF.